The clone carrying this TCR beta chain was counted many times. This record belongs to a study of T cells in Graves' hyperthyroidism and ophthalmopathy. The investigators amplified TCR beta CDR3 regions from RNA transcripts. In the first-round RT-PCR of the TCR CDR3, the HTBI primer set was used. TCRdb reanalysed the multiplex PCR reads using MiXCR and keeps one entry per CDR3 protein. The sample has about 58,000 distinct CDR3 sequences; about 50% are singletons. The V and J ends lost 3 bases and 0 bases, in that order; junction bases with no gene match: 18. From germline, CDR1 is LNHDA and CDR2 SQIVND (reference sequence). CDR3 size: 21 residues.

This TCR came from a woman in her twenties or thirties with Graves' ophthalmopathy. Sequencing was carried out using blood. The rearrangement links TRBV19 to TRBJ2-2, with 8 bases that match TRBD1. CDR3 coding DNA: TGTGCCAGTAGTATTTCACCGTGGGGCGACTCGACAGGGGCGAACACCGGGGAGCTGTTTTTT. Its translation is CASSISPWGDSTGANTGELFF.